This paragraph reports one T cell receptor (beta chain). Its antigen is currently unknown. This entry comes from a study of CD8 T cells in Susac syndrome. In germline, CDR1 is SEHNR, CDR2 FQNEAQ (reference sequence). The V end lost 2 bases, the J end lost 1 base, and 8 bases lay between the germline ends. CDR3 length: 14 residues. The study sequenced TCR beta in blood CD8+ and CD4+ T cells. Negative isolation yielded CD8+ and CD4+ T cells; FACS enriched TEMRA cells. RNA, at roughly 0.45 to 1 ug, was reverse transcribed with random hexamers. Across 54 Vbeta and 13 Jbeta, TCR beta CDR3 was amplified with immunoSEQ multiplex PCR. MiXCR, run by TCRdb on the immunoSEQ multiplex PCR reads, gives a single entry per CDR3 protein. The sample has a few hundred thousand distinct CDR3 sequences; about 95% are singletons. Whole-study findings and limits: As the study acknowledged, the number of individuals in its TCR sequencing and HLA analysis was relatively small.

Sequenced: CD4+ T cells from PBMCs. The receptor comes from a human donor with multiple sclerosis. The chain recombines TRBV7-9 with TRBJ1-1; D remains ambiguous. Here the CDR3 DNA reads TGTGCCAGCAGCTTACGATGGGAGAACACTGAAGCTTTCTTT. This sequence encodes CASSLRWENTEAFF.